Each of the 9 T cell receptor beta chains below was sequenced from the same sample in a study of cytomegalovirus exposure and HLA in healthy donors. PCR used 60 Vbeta primers and 13 Jbeta primers. Only in-frame clones appear in the TCRdb table, and some are missing; sequencing was by immunoSEQ multiplex PCR. The table includes approximately 120,000 clones, about 76% detected once. The sample was PBMCs. These receptors were taken from a woman aged 55-70 years in good health and CMV-seropositive.

Worth noting for this clone: Other nucleotide sequences from this sample produce the same CDR3. This rearrangement joins TRBV15 to TRBJ2-7; tentatively, D is TRBD2 (6 bases). The CDR3 runs 16 residues. Germline-derived CDR1 and CDR2 are LNHNV and YYDKDF (reference sequence). V was trimmed by 5 bases and J by 3 bases, leaving 20 bases between them. CDR3 DNA: TGTGCCACCAGCCGCGTACTTAGCGGACCTTTCTACGAGCAGTACTTC. This translates into CATSRVLSGPFYEQYF.

The chain has TRBV9 and TRBJ1-2, with D possibly matching TRBD1 (5 bases). The CDR3 totals 16 residues. Germline V gene lookup returns CDR1 SGDLS and CDR2 YYNGEE. Trimming took 1 base from V and 2 from J, leaving 15 bases between them. In nucleotides, the CDR3 is TGTGCCAGCAGCGTATCCTACGCGCAGGGAAACTATGGCTACACCTTC. Its translation: CASSVSYAQGNYGYTF.

J is TRBJ2-4 and V is TRBV18, with 12 positions matching TRBD1. The CDR3 has 17 amino acids. The germline CDR1 and CDR2 sequences are KGHSH and LQKENI. The V segment lost 2 bases and the J segment 3 bases; nucleotides outside the gene matches: 5. This CDR3 is CASSPWGQGAGKNIQYF. CDR3 nucleotide sequence: TGTGCCAGCTCACCATGGGGACAGGGGGCCGGCAAAAACATTCAGTACTTC.

The V call is TRBV27, the J call TRBJ1-6; D gene uncertain. Trimming removed 6 bases at V and 9 bases at J, with 21 bases between. The CDR3 loop spans 16 amino acids. Per germline, CDR1 MNHEY and CDR2 SMNVEV (reference sequence). In nucleotides, the CDR3 is TGTGCCAGCAGAAAAGGACTGTCTGGTACGGGTTCACCCCTCCACTTT. It codes for CASRKGLSGTGSPLHF.

The V gene is TRBV27, the J gene TRBJ2-1, with 8 bases fitting TRBD2. CDR3 length: 16 amino acids. V shed 7 bases, J shed 0 bases, and the junction held 8 bases outside the gene matches. The germline V gene has CDR1 MNHEY and CDR2 SMNVEV (reference sequence). The CDR3 nucleotides are TGTGCCAGCACTCCGGGGGGGATGCCCTCCTACAATGAGCAGTTCTTC. This sequence encodes CASTPGGMPSYNEQFF.

The chain recombines TRBV4-2 with TRBJ1-4; D remains ambiguous. Trimming took off 1 base at V and 4 bases at J, with 7 bases between the two ends. The CDR3 sequence is 14 residues long. CDR1 is LGHNA and CDR2 is YNFKEQ in the germline V gene. The CDR3 sequence: CASSQGNGNEKLFF. CDR3 sequence (DNA): TGTGCCAGCAGCCAAGGAAACGGTAATGAAAAACTGTTTTTT.

This sequence joins TRBV6-5 and TRBJ2-3; D remains ambiguous. The CDR3 covers 14 residues. Germline V gene data show CDR1 as MNHEY and CDR2 as SVGAGI. The ends were cut back, 2 bases at V and 2 bases at J, with 8 bases in the middle. The CDR3 sequence: CASSYLMSTDTQYF. The DNA for the CDR3 is TGTGCCAGCAGTTACCTTATGTCCACAGATACGCAGTATTTT.

This chain uses TRBV14 with TRBJ2-1; the match to TRBD2 covers 8 bases. V lost 4 bases, J lost 8 bases, and 4 bases stayed unmatched. The length of the CDR3 is 13 residues. The germline gives CDR1 SGHDN, CDR2 FVKESK. This chain's CDR3 is CASSPGGIDEQFF. Here the CDR3 DNA reads TGTGCCAGCAGCCCGGGAGGGATAGATGAGCAGTTCTTC.

This clone has a handful of counts. The rearrangement joins TRBV7-2 to TRBJ2-1, with TRBD2 as a possible D gene (6 bases). CDR1 SGHTA and CDR2 FQGNSA come from the germline V gene. This CDR3 is built from 15 residues. Between the trimmed V and J ends, which lost 1 base and 8 bases, there was a span of 15 bases. The CDR3 coding sequence is TGTGCCAGCAGCTTAGGGAGGGGAAGAGGTTATGAGCAGTTCTTC. This translates into CASSLGRGRGYEQFF.